This is a list of T cell receptor beta chains from one sample in a study of human T cells and chemical hapten exposure. TCRdb re-called the RACE reads through MiXCR, storing one row per CDR3 protein. The repertoire consists of 150,000 to 200,000 distinct CDR3 sequences, with roughly 15% occurring once and the leading ten covering less than 2%. The sequences come from whole blood, collected in connection with sensitization to the hapten diphenylcyclopropenone (DPC). Receptor source: a woman aged 25 to 39 with alopecia areata. Some clones in this sample may be carry-over from other donors' samples. Both conserved end residues are part of each CDR3. The order of the fields is J gene, D gene, V gene, clone size, CDR3 protein, CDR3 DNA. D genes are given only for firm matches. Some rows have no size entry. The others give once, few or many, or a class for an expanded clone.

>TRBJ1-2|-|TRBV4-1|few
CASSQDQGFNYGYTF
TGCGCCAGCAGCCAAGATCAGGGGTTCAACTATGGCTACACCTTC
>TRBJ1-4|TRBD1|TRBV29-1|few
CSVEETGTGVQKLFF
TGCAGCGTTGAAGAGACCGGGACAGGGGTTCAAAAACTGTTTTTT
>TRBJ2-5|-|TRBV7-2|few
CASSPDLSPETQYF
TGTGCCAGCAGCCCCGACCTTTCCCCAGAGACCCAGTACTTC
>TRBJ2-7|TRBD1|TRBV7-9|few
CASSLVGQGFNEQYF
TGTGCCAGCAGCTTAGTGGGACAGGGATTCAACGAGCAGTACTTC
>TRBJ1-2|TRBD1|TRBV10-3|few
CAIREGQGRNTF
TGTGCCATCAGGGAGGGACAGGGACGAAACACCTTC
>TRBJ2-1|-|TRBV9|few
CASSPRAYNEQFF
TGTGCCAGCAGCCCACGCGCATACAATGAGCAGTTCTTC
>TRBJ2-7|-|TRBV6-2/TRBV6-3|-
CASQDVYEQYF
TGTGCCAGCCAAGACGTGTACGAGCAGTACTTC
>TRBJ2-7|-|TRBV7-9|-
CASSPTQQSLEQYF
TGTGCCAGCAGCCCCACCCAACAGTCGCTGGAGCAGTACTTC
>TRBJ2-7|-|TRBV27|many
CASSLEGGTASYEQYF
TGTGCCAGCAGTCTTGAGGGGGGAACGGCCTCCTACGAGCAGTACTTC
>TRBJ2-3|TRBD2|TRBV4-3|few
CASSPSGRARGDTQYF
TGCGCCAGCAGCCCTAGCGGGAGGGCCCGGGGCGATACGCAGTATTTT
>TRBJ1-3|-|TRBV12-3/TRBV12-4|-
CASSFAGSGNTIYF
TGTGCCAGCAGTTTTGCAGGTTCTGGAAACACCATATATTTT
>TRBJ1-6|-|TRBV12-3/TRBV12-4|few
CASRVSNNSPLHF
TGTGCCAGCAGGGTTTCTAATAATTCACCCCTCCACTTT
>TRBJ1-2|TRBD1|TRBV20-1|-
CSTHDRAYGYTF
TGCAGCACACACGACAGGGCCTATGGCTACACCTTC
>TRBJ2-7|TRBD1|TRBV10-3|few
CASQTDRAEQYF
TGTGCCAGCCAAACCGACAGGGCCGAGCAGTACTTC
>TRBJ1-2|-|TRBV6-2/TRBV6-3|few
CASRAQGRGYTF
TGTGCCAGCAGAGCACAGGGTCGTGGCTACACCTTC
>TRBJ1-5|-|TRBV3-1|many
CASSQLTGNQPQHF
TGTGCCAGCAGCCAGTTGACAGGCAATCAGCCCCAGCATTTT
>TRBJ1-6|-|TRBV18|-
CASSPGRGSPLHF
TGTGCCAGCTCACCGGGACGGGGGTCACCCCTCCACTTT
>TRBJ1-1|-|TRBV27|few
CASSLNDGGATEAFF
TGTGCCAGCAGTTTAAATGATGGGGGCGCCACTGAAGCTTTCTTT
>TRBJ2-7|TRBD2|TRBV11-2|-
CASSRGLANDLTYEQYF
TGTGCCAGCAGCAGGGGACTAGCGAACGATCTGACCTACGAGCAGTACTTC
>TRBJ1-2|TRBD1|TRBV20-1|-
CSASTGGAGYTF
TGCAGTGCTTCCACAGGGGGCGCAGGCTACACCTTC
>TRBJ1-1|TRBD1|TRBV7-9|-
CASSPDRDEAFF
TGTGCCAGCAGCCCGGACAGGGACGAAGCTTTCTTT
>TRBJ2-1|-|TRBV5-6|-
CVSSLGLEQNEQFF
TGTGTCAGCAGCTTGGGCCTAGAGCAAAATGAGCAGTTCTTC
>TRBJ1-1|-|TRBV20-1|-
CSGHLNTEAFF
TGCAGTGGACATCTAAACACTGAAGCTTTCTTT
>TRBJ2-1|-|TRBV7-2|few
CASSYRGQTYNEQFF
TGTGCCAGCAGTTATAGAGGTCAGACCTACAATGAGCAGTTCTTC
>TRBJ2-1|-|TRBV7-6|-
CASSLGGPSSYNEQFF
TGTGCCAGCAGCTTAGGAGGGCCCAGCTCCTACAATGAGCAGTTCTTC
>TRBJ1-2|TRBD1|TRBV3-1|-
CASSPWDRTFYGYTF
TGTGCCAGCAGTCCTTGGGACAGGACCTTCTATGGCTACACCTTC
>TRBJ1-1|-|TRBV5-1|few
CASSEASNTEAFF
TGCGCCAGTTCAGAGGCCTCGAACACTGAAGCTTTCTTT
>TRBJ1-6|TRBD1|TRBV16|-
CASSQSRRGNSPLHF
TGTGCCAGCAGCCAATCCCGCAGGGGGAATTCACCCCTCCACTTT
>TRBJ2-2|TRBD1|TRBV30|many
CAWSDPHTPGTGAPGELFF
TGTGCCTGGAGTGACCCCCATACCCCCGGGACAGGGGCCCCCGGGGAGCTGTTTTTT
>TRBJ1-5|TRBD1|TRBV6-2/TRBV6-3|many
CASSFVPGQGRGQPQHF
TGTGCCAGCAGCTTCGTTCCGGGACAGGGGAGAGGTCAGCCCCAGCATTTT
>TRBJ2-7|TRBD2|TRBV20-1|few
CSARIGTSGIELYF
TGCAGTGCTAGGATTGGAACTAGCGGGATAGAGCTGTACTTC
>TRBJ1-5|TRBD1|TRBV6-2/TRBV6-3|many
CASRTRVRGRDQPQHF
TGTGCCAGCAGGACCCGAGTCAGGGGGAGGGATCAGCCCCAGCATTTT
>TRBJ1-6|-|TRBV6-5|many
CASSPPGSPLHF
TGTGCCAGCAGCCCCCCGGGTTCACCCCTCCACTTT
>TRBJ2-3|TRBD2|TRBV28|once
CASTPLAVTTDTQYF
TGTGCCAGCACCCCCCTAGCGGTTACCACAGATACGCAGTATTTT
>TRBJ1-5|TRBD1|TRBV6-2/TRBV6-3|-
CASARGLTGANQPQHF
TGTGCCAGCGCCCGGGGGCTCACAGGGGCCAATCAGCCCCAGCATTTT
>TRBJ2-5|TRBD1|TRBV11-2|few
CASSNQQGQLETQYF
TGTGCCAGCAGCAACCAACAGGGGCAGCTAGAGACCCAGTACTTC
>TRBJ1-5|TRBD1|TRBV20-1|many
CSATDRDINQPQHF
TGCAGTGCAACTGACAGGGATATCAATCAGCCCCAGCATTTT
>TRBJ2-7|TRBD2|TRBV5-1|few
CASSLGLAGGPAYEQYF
TGCGCCAGCAGCTTGGGGCTAGCGGGAGGGCCCGCCTACGAGCAGTACTTC
>TRBJ2-3|TRBD2|TRBV15|-
CATSRDTGLAGDTQYF
TGTGCCACCAGCAGGGATACGGGACTAGCGGGAGATACGCAGTATTTT
>TRBJ1-2|-|TRBV7-9|-
CASVDGRSNYGYTF
TGTGCCAGCGTAGACGGGCGATCTAACTATGGCTACACCTTC